Each of the 27 T cell receptor beta chains below was sequenced from the same sample in a study of blood T cell repertoires in COVID-19. Sequencing used immunoSEQ multiplex PCR; TCRdb keeps in-frame clones, though not all of them. The table has roughly 430,000 clones, around 90% seen once. What was sequenced was PBMCs or T cells enriched from blood (not recorded which). The receptors were sampled from a middle-aged woman with acute COVID-19.

The chain links TRBV2 to TRBJ1-1, with TRBD1 as a possible D gene (5 bases). Germline CDR1 SNHLY, CDR2 FYNNEI. The V end was cut by 6 bases, the J end by 1 base, with 12 bases between. This CDR3 contains 14 residues. CDR3 DNA sequence: TGTGCCAGCAGATCGGACATCACGAACACTGAAGCTTTCTTT. Amino acid sequence: CASRSDITNTEAFF.

The V gene is TRBV9, the J gene TRBJ1-1; no reliable D call. From germline, CDR1 is SGDLS and CDR2 YYNGEE. This CDR3 spans 13 amino acids. V lost 4 bases to trimming and J lost 2 bases, with 9 bases between them. This CDR3 reads CASSSRGNTEAFF. The DNA of the CDR3 is TGTGCCAGCAGCTCGCGGGGTAACACTGAAGCTTTCTTT. Supplemented by reference TRBV9 and TRBJ1-1, the full variable domain reads DSGVTQTPKHLITATGQRVTLRCSPRSGDLSVYWYQQSLDQGLQFLIQYYNGEERAKGNILERFSAQQFPDLHSELNLSSLELGDSALYFCASSSRGNTEAFFGQGTRLTVV.

This chain joins TRBV6-2 or TRBV6-3 and TRBJ2-7; the match to TRBD1 covers 8 bases. With V trimmed by 4 bases and J by 3 bases, 5 bases remained unmatched. The CDR3 runs 14 residues. The germline V gene encodes CDR1 MNHEY and CDR2 SVGEGT. CDR3 nucleotide sequence: TGTGCCAGCAGTTCCGGGACAGGCAACTACGAGCAGTACTTC. Its translation is CASSSGTGNYEQYF.

This clone was counted once. The rearrangement joins TRBV3-1 (or the pseudogene TRBV3-2) to TRBJ2-5; maybe TRBD2 (5 bases). The CDR3 length is 16 residues. Per the germline V gene, CDR1 is LGHDT and CDR2 is YNNKEL (reference sequence). The V gene lost 4 bases and the J gene lost 0 bases, with 15 bases spanning the gap. CDR3 coding DNA: TGTGCCAGCAGCCGGCTCCAACGGGGAGACCAAGAGACCCAGTACTTC. It translates to CASSRLQRGDQETQYF.

The rearrangement joins TRBV11-2 to TRBJ2-7, with TRBD1 identical over 7 bases. The CDR3 contains 15 residues. The germline V gene has CDR1 SGHAT and CDR2 FQNNGV. Losses at the gene ends were 0 bases for V and 4 bases for J; bases not matched to a gene: 6. CDR3 region: CASSLEGQPNYEQYF. The CDR3 DNA sequence: TGTGCCAGCAGCTTAGAGGGACAGCCAAATTACGAGCAGTACTTC.

V gene TRBV7-8 combines with J gene TRBJ2-2; TRBD2 aligns across 11 bases. From germline, CDR1 is SGHVS and CDR2 FQNEAQ. CDR3 size: 16 residues. V shed 4 bases, J shed 3 bases, and the junction held 4 bases outside the gene matches. CDR3 nucleotide sequence: TGTGCCAGCAGCTCTATAGCGGGGGGGTACACCGGGGAGCTGTTTTTT. Its translation is CASSSIAGGYTGELFF.

J is TRBJ2-7 and V is TRBV3-1 (or the pseudogene TRBV3-2), with D perhaps TRBD1 (5 bases). Trimming removed 4 bases from V and 0 bases from J, with 22 bases in between. CDR1 and CDR2 (germline): LGHDT, YNNKEL (reference sequence). This CDR3 contains 18 residues. DNA for the CDR3: TGTGCCAGCAGCCCCCAGGGCGCACTAACTCGGCCCTCCTACGAGCAGTACTTC. As protein: CASSPQGALTRPSYEQYF.

The rearrangement uses TRBV18 and TRBJ1-1; D is ambiguous. Trimming took 3 bases from V and 4 from J, leaving 12 bases between them. The CDR3 contains 14 residues. CDR1 is KGHSH and CDR2 is LQKENI in the germline V gene. The CDR3 nucleotides read TGTGCCAGCTCACCCACACCCGGGAGCACTGAAGCTTTCTTT. This translates into CASSPTPGSTEAFF.

CDR3 DNA: TGTGCCAGTATGGGGGCCTTCGGACACTATGGCTACACCTTC. Its translation: CASMGAFGHYGYTF. The rearrangement uses TRBV19 and TRBJ1-2; the D gene is possibly TRBD1 (6 bases). Germline V CDR1 and CDR2: LNHDA, SQIVND (reference sequence). This CDR3 region has 14 residues. Trimming removed 7 bases at V and 3 bases at J, with 15 bases between.

V and J are TRBV10-3 and TRBJ2-7; D perhaps matches TRBD1 (6 bases). The germline CDR1 and CDR2 sequences are ENHRY and SYGVKD. The V end lost 6 bases, the J end lost 4 bases, and 16 bases lay between the germline ends. This CDR3 has 14 amino acids. The CDR3 protein is CAIRGQTGSYEQYF. The CDR3, as DNA: TGTGCCATCAGAGGACAAACAGGGTCGTACGAGCAGTACTTC.

V gene TRBV10-2 combines with J gene TRBJ2-1; 11 positions agree with TRBD2. This CDR3 comprises 14 residues. Germline V gene sequence: CDR1 WSHSY, CDR2 SAAADI. The V gene end was trimmed by 8 bases and the J gene end by 10 bases; junction bases not matched to a gene: 10. The CDR3 here is CASLLAGVRGEQFF. CDR3 sequence (DNA): TGCGCCAGCTTACTAGCGGGGGTGCGCGGCGAGCAGTTCTTC.

The V gene is TRBV9, the J gene TRBJ2-3, with 13 bases matching TRBD2. In germline, CDR1 is SGDLS, CDR2 YYNGEE. This CDR3 has 18 residues. Trimming took 0 bases from V and 0 from J; bases not matched to a gene: 4. Here the CDR3 reads CASSVGLAGGVSTDTQYF. In DNA form, the CDR3 reads TGTGCCAGCAGCGTAGGACTAGCGGGGGGCGTTAGCACAGATACGCAGTATTTT. Drawing the rest from reference TRBV9 and TRBJ2-3, the complete variable domain is DSGVTQTPKHLITATGQRVTLRCSPRSGDLSVYWYQQSLDQGLQFLIQYYNGEERAKGNILERFSAQQFPDLHSELNLSSLELGDSALYFCASSVGLAGGVSTDTQYFGPGTRLTVL.

The genes are TRBV11-2 and TRBJ2-6; 12 nucleotides align to TRBD2. V lost 5 bases to trimming and J lost 0 bases; unmatched junction nucleotides: 5. The CDR3 is 18 residues long. Germline V gives CDR1 SGHAT, CDR2 FQNNGV. CDR3 loop: CASSPGLAGSSGANVLTF. The CDR3 nucleotides are TGTGCCAGCAGCCCGGGACTAGCGGGCTCCTCTGGGGCCAACGTCCTGACTTTC.

This clone was found once. This sequence joins TRBV2 and TRBJ1-1; TRBD1 aligns across 8 bases. The V gene's germline CDR1 is SNHLY and CDR2 FYNNEI. Unmatched junction bases numbered 9, after V lost 6 bases and J lost 0 bases. The CDR3 is 16 amino acids. In DNA, the CDR3 is TGTGCCAGCAGCGTACAGGGGGTGGTCATGAACACTGAAGCTTTCTTT. It translates to CASSVQGVVMNTEAFF.

The J gene is TRBJ1-5, the V gene TRBV25-1; 7 nucleotides align to TRBD1. The CDR3 spans 15 residues. Trimming removed 1 base from V and 3 bases from J; junction bases left unmatched: 3. Germline assignment: CDR1 MGHDK and CDR2 SYGVNS. The CDR3 reads CASSESTGFNQPQHF. The CDR3 region has the DNA TGTGCCAGCAGTGAATCGACAGGGTTCAATCAGCCCCAGCATTTT.

The chain recombines TRBV7-8 with TRBJ2-5; 8 bases are a match to TRBD2. CDR1 is SGHVS, CDR2 FQNEAQ, per germline. V lost 7 bases and J lost 5; bases outside the gene matches: 12. The CDR3 is 15 amino acids. The CDR3 nucleotides are TGTGCCAGCACCCTCTTGGGACTAGATGCGGAGACCCAGTACTTC. This sequence encodes CASTLLGLDAETQYF.

This clone occurred once. This sequence joins TRBV2 and TRBJ1-2; perhaps TRBD1 as D (5 bases). The germline V gene has CDR1 SNHLY and CDR2 FYNNEI. This CDR3 has 12 residues. The ends were cut back, 7 bases at V and 3 bases at J, with 9 bases in the middle. CDR3 sequence (DNA): TGTGCCAGCACGGGGGTAGACTATGGCTACACCTTC. Translated: CASTGVDYGYTF.

This rearrangement joins TRBV20-1 to TRBJ2-1, with TRBD2 matching over 11 bases. The V gene end was trimmed by 3 bases and the J gene end by 3 bases; junction bases not matched to a gene: 10. The CDR3 consists of 17 residues. CDR1 and CDR2 (germline): DFQATT, SNEGSKA (reference sequence). CDR3 sequence (DNA): TGCAGTGCTAGTGGGCTAGCGGGGGGTAGTTTCTACAATGAGCAGTTCTTC. As protein: CSASGLAGGSFYNEQFF.

CDR3 residues: CASSLRQGVALEQYF. DNA for the CDR3: TGCGCCAGCAGCTTAAGACAGGGGGTAGCCCTCGAGCAGTACTTC. V usage is TRBV5-1 and J usage is TRBJ2-7; 9 bases fit TRBD1. The J segment lost 6 bases and the V segment lost 2 bases, leaving 9 bases of the junction unmatched. This CDR3 is 15 amino acids long. Germline V gene lookup returns CDR1 SGHRS and CDR2 YFSETQ.

The chain has TRBV2 and TRBJ2-7; D remains unclear. V shed 6 bases and J shed 3 bases, with 9 bases lying between them. The CDR3 is made up of 12 amino acids. Germline CDR1 is SNHLY and CDR2 is FYNNEI. The CDR3 region is CASSARYYEQYF. The CDR3 region has the DNA TGTGCCAGCAGCGCCAGGTACTACGAGCAGTACTTC.

This clone was recorded only once. One end of the junction is discordant with germline, which a read error may explain. V is TRBV19 and J is TRBJ2-7; weak D call: TRBD1 (5 bases). CDR1 is LNHDA, CDR2 SQIVND, per germline (reference sequence). CDR3 length: 13 amino acids. CDR3 sequence (DNA): TGTGCCAGTAGTATGTGGTTGGGGCAGTTCACTGGCTTC. This gives the protein CASSMWLGQFTGF.

This chain uses TRBV5-8 with TRBJ2-5, with D tentatively TRBD1 (6 bases). With 1 base removed from V and 1 base from J, the gap between germline ends came to 14 bases. Germline CDR1 and CDR2: SGHTS and YDEGEE. CDR3 length: 16 residues. The CDR3 sequence: CASSLYTGLGQETQYF. The DNA of the CDR3 is TGTGCCAGCAGCTTGTATACAGGGCTCGGCCAAGAGACCCAGTACTTC.

Worth noting for this clone: No DNA is shown, since the ends of the CDR3 on it are uncertain; the CDR3 is the one TCRdb lists. The J gene is TRBJ2-4, the V gene TRBV21-1; the table's D call, TRBD1, was not checked against the DNA. TRBV21-1 is a pseudogene locus. The length of the CDR3 is 17 amino acids, counting both ends. CDR3 sequence reads: CASSVAKGTGEKNIQYF.

The chain joins TRBV6-4 to TRBJ1-2, with TRBD1 identical over 10 bases. With 0 bases clipped from V and 7 bases from J, the junction kept 8 bases outside the gene matches. Germline CDR1 is MRHNA and CDR2 is SNTAGT. The CDR3 sequence is 16 residues long. The CDR3 bases are TGTGCCAGCAGTGACTCTAGGGGACAGGGGTCTTCTGGCTACACCTTC. This translates into CASSDSRGQGSSGYTF.

This clone occurred once. The chain combines TRBV29-1 with TRBJ1-3; D gene ambiguous. V was clipped by 7 bases and J by 4 bases, with 11 bases between them. This CDR3 contains 12 residues. Germline CDR1 and CDR2: SQVTM and ANQGSEA. The CDR3 coding sequence is TGCAGCGCCAGGATTTCCGGAAACACCATATATTTT. Translating gives CSARISGNTIYF.

V is TRBV7-2 and J is TRBJ2-1; perhaps TRBD2 as D (5 bases). This CDR3 contains 16 residues. V was shortened by 5 bases and J by 2 bases, with 16 bases between the two germline ends. Germline loops: CDR1 SGHTA, CDR2 FQGNSA. This CDR3 is CASSLAGEPTYNEQFF. DNA of the CDR3: TGTGCCAGCAGCCTGGCCGGGGAACCGACCTACAATGAGCAGTTCTTC. Together with reference TRBV7-2 and TRBJ2-1, the CDR3 gives the full variable domain: GAGVSQSPSNKVTEKGKDVELRCDPISGHTALYWYRQSLGQGLEFLIYFQGNSAPDKSGLPSDRFSAERTGGSVSTLTIQRTQQEDSAVYLCASSLAGEPTYNEQFFGPGTRLTVL.

The V gene is TRBV3-1 (or the pseudogene TRBV3-2), the J gene TRBJ2-3; 8 positions agree with TRBD2. CDR1 is LGHDT and CDR2 is YNNKEL in the germline V gene (reference sequence). This CDR3 spans 16 amino acids. V lost 2 bases, J lost 5 bases, and 9 bases stayed unmatched. CDR3 sequence reads: CASSQIPTGGRDTQYF. DNA of the CDR3: TGTGCCAGCAGCCAAATCCCAACGGGGGGGCGAGATACGCAGTATTTT.